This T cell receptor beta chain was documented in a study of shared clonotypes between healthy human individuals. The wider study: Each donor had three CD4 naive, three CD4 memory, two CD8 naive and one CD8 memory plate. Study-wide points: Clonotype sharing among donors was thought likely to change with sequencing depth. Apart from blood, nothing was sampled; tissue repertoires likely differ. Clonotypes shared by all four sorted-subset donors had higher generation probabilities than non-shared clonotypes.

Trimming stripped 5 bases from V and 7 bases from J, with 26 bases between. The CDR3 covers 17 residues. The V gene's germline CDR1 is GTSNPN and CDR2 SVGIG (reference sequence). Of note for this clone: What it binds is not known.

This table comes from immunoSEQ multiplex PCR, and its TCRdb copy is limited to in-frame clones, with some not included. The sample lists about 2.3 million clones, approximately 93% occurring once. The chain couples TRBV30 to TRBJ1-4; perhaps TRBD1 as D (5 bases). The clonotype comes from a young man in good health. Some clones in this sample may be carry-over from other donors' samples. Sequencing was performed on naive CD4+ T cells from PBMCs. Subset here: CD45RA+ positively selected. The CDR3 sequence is CAWGIPGTSARGEKLFF. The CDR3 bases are TGTGCCTGGGGAATACCCGGGACCTCGGCAAGAGGTGAAAAACTGTTTTTT.